This T cell receptor beta chain was captured in a study of graft-versus-host responses after intestinal transplantation. Points from the study as a whole: Peak levels of circulating GvH clones tracked with early post-transplant HvG declines.

Some clones are missing from TCRdb's copy, which holds only in-frame ones; the method was immunoSEQ multiplex PCR. The repertoire holds about 110,000 clones, with 80% to 90% as singletons. Remarks on this clone: Its antigen is currently unknown.

Germline loops: CDR1 SGHRS, CDR2 YFSETQ. Between the trimmed V and J ends, which lost 4 bases and 9 bases, there was a span of 14 bases. The CDR3 runs 14 residues. This chain joins TRBV5-1 and TRBJ1-6, with no clear D. This receptor was taken from a human donor who was the organ donor for an intestinal transplant. The sample here was unstimulated CD4+ T cells sorted from spleen or lymph node cells, taken before transplant. CDR3 sequence reads: CASSLTTLGSPLHF. The CDR3 nucleotides read TGCGCCAGCAGCCTGACCACGCTCGGTTCACCCCTCCACTTT.